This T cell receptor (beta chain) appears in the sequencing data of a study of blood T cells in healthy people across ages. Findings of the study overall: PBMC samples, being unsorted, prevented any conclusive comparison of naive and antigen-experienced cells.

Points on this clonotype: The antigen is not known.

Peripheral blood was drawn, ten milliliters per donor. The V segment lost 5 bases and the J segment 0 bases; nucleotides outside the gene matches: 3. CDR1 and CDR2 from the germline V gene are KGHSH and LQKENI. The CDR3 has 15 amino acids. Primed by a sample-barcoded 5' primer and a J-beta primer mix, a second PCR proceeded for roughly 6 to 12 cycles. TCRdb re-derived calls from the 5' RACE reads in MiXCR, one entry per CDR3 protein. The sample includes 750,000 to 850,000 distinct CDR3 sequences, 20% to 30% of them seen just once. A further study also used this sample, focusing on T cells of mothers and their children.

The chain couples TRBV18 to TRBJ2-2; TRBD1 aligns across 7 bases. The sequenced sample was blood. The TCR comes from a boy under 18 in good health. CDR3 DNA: TGTGCCAGCTCAACGGGACAGTCGAACACCGGGGAGCTGTTTTTT. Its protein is CASSTGQSNTGELFF.